This record concerns one T cell receptor beta chain sequence. Its antigen is still unknown. The time point denotes: blood at routine non-recurrence follow-up after resection. Germline CDR1 is DFQATT and CDR2 is SNEGSKA (reference sequence). V lost 2 bases, J lost 3 bases, and 9 bases stayed unmatched. The CDR3 is 16 amino acids. The study tagged each TCR cDNA molecule with a unique molecular identifier. TCRdb recomputed calls from the 5' RACE reads with MiXCR, one row per CDR3 protein. This table has tens of thousands of distinct CDR3 sequences, roughly 9.7% appearing once. This sample was included in a study of spatial heterogeneity in lung cancer. General study findings and limits: Ubiquitous, expanded tumor-derived TCRs were more frequently observed in blood at resection than at follow-up.

V and J are TRBV20-1 and TRBJ2-1; TRBD1 matches at 8 bases. Sample: PBMCs, taken at follow-up. This receptor was taken from a male donor with early-stage non-small cell lung cancer. CDR3 amino acids: CSARQPRDRIYNEQFF. Written as DNA, the CDR3 is TGCAGTGCTAGACAACCCCGGGACAGGATCTACAATGAGCAGTTCTTC.